This T cell receptor (beta chain) came from a study of tumor and adjacent non-tumor tissue in lung cancer. As for the study in general: Each sample yielded 4 million to 5 million productive TCRbeta reads on average. Study-wide findings and caveats: Significantly higher TCR diversity was found in tumor than normal lung. Normal lung showed higher cumulative top 100 clone frequency than tumor.

In its sample, this clonotype was seen a few times. Its antigen is still unknown. A much larger clonotype is one base distant, so this may be a read error. The CDR3 is made up of 13 amino acids. CDR1 and CDR2 (germline): SEHNR, FQNEAQ (reference sequence). This sample's RNA came from whole unsorted tissue. The normal lung tissue was taken more than 3 cm from the tumor edge. A modified ARM-PCR protocol with three rounds of nested PCR amplified TCRbeta. TCRdb independently ran MiXCR on the multiplex PCR reads; one entry per CDR3 protein. The table records 94,000 or so distinct CDR3 sequences, roughly 77% of them present only once.

Sequencing used distant non-tumor lung tissue. The source of this sequence is a woman between 50 and 59 years old with non-small cell lung cancer. The chain recombines TRBV7-9 with TRBJ2-1, with D hard to call. The CDR3 sequence: CANSLDNGNEQFF. The CDR3 DNA reads as TGTGCCAACAGCTTAGACAACGGGAATGAGCAGTTCTTC.